One sample yielded the 21 T cell receptor beta chains listed below, sequenced in a study of cytomegalovirus exposure and HLA in healthy donors. The primer mix had 60 Vbeta and 13 Jbeta primers. Data came from immunoSEQ multiplex PCR; TCRdb stores just in-frame clones and leaves some out. Of 80,000 to 100,000 clones listed, roughly 74% were seen once; the top ten hold more than 15%. The specimen was PBMCs. The receptors were sampled from a young woman in good health and CMV-seropositive.

This clone was seen only a few times. The chain carries TRBV7-6 and TRBJ2-7; D is undetermined. Germline lookup yields CDR1 SGHVS and CDR2 FNYEAQ. Trimming shortened V by 0 bases and J by 2 bases, and 5 bases separated the two germline ends. The CDR3 extends over 13 amino acids. The CDR3 sequence is CASSLASAYEQYF. The CDR3 nucleotides are TGTGCCAGCAGCTTAGCGTCGGCCTACGAGCAGTACTTC. The complete variable domain, with remaining parts taken from reference TRBV7-6 and TRBJ2-7, reads GAGVSQSPRYKVTKRGQDVALRCDPISGHVSLYWYRQALGQGPEFLTYFNYEAQQDKSGLPNDRFSAERPEGSISTLTIQRTEQRDSAMYRCASSLASAYEQYFGPGTRLTVT.

This clone was picked up one time. The chain carries TRBV9 and TRBJ2-6, with TRBD1 matching 11 bases. CDR1 and CDR2 from the germline V gene are SGDLS and YYNGEE. The CDR3 is 19 amino acids. The junction had 6 bases not matched to a gene; V was cut back by 0 bases and J by 1 base. This chain's CDR3 is CASSVAPGQGASGANVLTF. The CDR3 nucleotides read TGTGCCAGCAGCGTAGCCCCCGGACAGGGGGCATCTGGGGCCAACGTCCTGACTTTC.

V is TRBV15 and J is TRBJ2-7; D not resolved. This CDR3 has 12 amino acids. CDR1 is LNHNV and CDR2 is YYDKDF in the germline V gene (reference sequence). The V gene lost 5 bases and the J gene lost 5 bases, with 10 bases spanning the gap. Here the CDR3 reads CATSERKDEQYF. The CDR3 DNA sequence: TGTGCCACCAGCGAGAGGAAGGACGAGCAGTACTTC. The variable domain in full, with the rest retrieved from reference TRBV15 and TRBJ2-7, is DAMVIQNPRYQVTQFGKPVTLSCSQTLNHNVMYWYQQKSSQAPKLLFHYYDKDFNNEADTPDNFQSRRPNTSFCFLDIRSPGLGDTAMYLCATSERKDEQYFGPGTRLTVT.

The chain couples TRBV4-2 to TRBJ2-3, with D perhaps matching TRBD2 (7 bases). From germline, CDR1 is LGHNA and CDR2 YNFKEQ. V was shortened by 2 bases and J by 4 bases, with 19 bases between the two germline ends. This CDR3 is 17 amino acids long. The CDR3 bases are TGTGCCAGCAGCCAAAATCGCGGGGGCGGCACATCAGATACGCAGTATTTT. Its translation: CASSQNRGGGTSDTQYF.

CDR3 sequence (DNA): TGCGCCAGCAGCCAAGTAGGTCCCACTAGAGACTACGAGCAGTACTTC. It is translated as CASSQVGPTRDYEQYF. V is TRBV4-3 and J is TRBJ2-7, with a tentative D call TRBD2 (5 bases). This CDR3 contains 16 residues. Germline CDR1 and CDR2: LGHNA and YSLEER. Trimming took 1 base from V and 3 from J, leaving 16 bases between them.

V is TRBV7-2 and J is TRBJ1-5; D call uncertain. CDR1 is SGHTA, CDR2 FQGNSA, per germline. Trimming left V 5 bases short and J 6 bases short, with 11 bases between. This CDR3 spans 13 amino acids. The CDR3 loop is CASSTFGSQPQHF. The CDR3 DNA follows: TGTGCCAGCAGCACATTCGGGAGTCAGCCCCAGCATTTT.

This sequence joins TRBV11-2 and TRBJ2-1; 10 bases align to TRBD2. Germline V gene lookup returns CDR1 SGHAT and CDR2 FQNNGV. V was pared by 5 bases and J by 4 bases, with 11 bases of the junction left unmatched. The CDR3 is 17 amino acids. CDR3 region: CASSTWTSGGVYNEQFF. The CDR3 nucleotides are TGTGCCAGCAGCACCTGGACTAGCGGCGGGGTTTACAATGAGCAGTTCTTC.

This clone has a handful of counts. The chain links TRBV28 to TRBJ2-7; 7 bases map to TRBD2. V trimming: 1 base; J trimming: 4 bases; junction bases outside the gene matches: 7. CDR1 and CDR2 from the germline V gene are MDHEN and SYDVKM. The CDR3 covers 15 residues. The CDR3, as DNA: TGTGCCAGCAGTTTATCGGGCGGGAGAGGTTACGAGCAGTACTTC. Encoded protein: CASSLSGGRGYEQYF.

This clone showed up just a few times. The gene calls are TRBV11-2 and TRBJ2-1; D is ambiguous. Germline V gives CDR1 SGHAT, CDR2 FQNNGV. The CDR3 loop spans 13 amino acids. The V end lost 5 bases, the J end lost 6 bases, and 11 bases lay between the germline ends. CDR3 nucleotides: TGTGCCAGCAGCCCCCTGCCCGGCAATGAGCAGTTCTTC. This sequence encodes CASSPLPGNEQFF. Drawing the rest from reference TRBV11-2 and TRBJ2-1, the complete variable domain is EAGVAQSPRYKIIEKRQSVAFWCNPISGHATLYWYQQILGQGPKLLIQFQNNGVVDDSQLPKDRFSAERLKGVDSTLKIQPAKLEDSAVYLCASSPLPGNEQFFGPGTRLTVL.

This chain links TRBV28 with TRBJ2-5; TRBD2 matches at 7 bases. Trimming took 5 bases from V and 5 from J; bases not matched to a gene: 14. There are 16 residues in the CDR3. Per germline, CDR1 MDHEN and CDR2 SYDVKM. CDR3 loop: CASSPGSSGLGETQYF. As DNA, the CDR3 is TGTGCCAGCAGTCCGGGGTCTAGCGGACTCGGGGAGACCCAGTACTTC.

This clone was counted a few times. Here the CDR3 reads CASSSGLFSGASTDTQYF. DNA of the CDR3: TGCGCCAGCAGCTCGGGACTATTTAGCGGAGCTAGCACAGATACGCAGTATTTT. The rearrangement links TRBV5-1 to TRBJ2-3; 7 nucleotides align to TRBD2. The CDR3 consists of 18 residues. Germline V gene data show CDR1 as SGHRS and CDR2 as YFSETQ. With 3 bases clipped from V and 0 bases from J, the junction kept 13 bases outside the gene matches.

The chain carries TRBV9 and TRBJ1-1; TRBD1 might be the D (5 bases). From germline, CDR1 is SGDLS and CDR2 YYNGEE. The CDR3 runs to 13 residues. V lost 0 bases to trimming and J lost 3 bases, with 6 bases between them. The CDR3: CASSVGQYTEAFF. Here the CDR3 DNA reads TGTGCCAGCAGCGTAGGACAGTACACTGAAGCTTTCTTT.

The rearrangement uses TRBV5-6 and TRBJ2-1; 7 bases are a match to TRBD1. V dropped 4 bases and J dropped 2; count of bases not matched to a gene: 9. Per germline, CDR1 SGHDT and CDR2 YYEEEE. The CDR3 length is 16 residues. CDR3 sequence: CASSPRQGVPYNEQFF. The DNA for the CDR3 is TGTGCCAGCAGCCCGAGACAGGGTGTTCCCTACAATGAGCAGTTCTTC.

This clone was picked up a small number of times. V gene TRBV28 combines with J gene TRBJ2-3; 7 bases line up with TRBD2. V shed 3 bases, J shed 2 bases, and the junction held 11 bases outside the gene matches. CDR3 length equals 17 residues. Germline lookup yields CDR1 MDHEN and CDR2 SYDVKM. CDR3: CASSFLFSGWDTDTQYF. The DNA of the CDR3 is TGTGCCAGCAGTTTCCTTTTTAGCGGGTGGGACACAGATACGCAGTATTTT.

This clone was counted between two and nine times. The rearrangement uses TRBV28 and TRBJ1-4, with TRBD1 as a possible D gene (5 bases). Germline lookup yields CDR1 MDHEN and CDR2 SYDVKM. V dropped 7 bases and J dropped 0 bases, with 15 bases sitting between them. The CDR3 runs to 16 residues. CDR3 sequence (DNA): TGTGCCAGCAACCTACGGGGGGGTGCAACTAATGAAAAACTGTTTTTT. This translates into CASNLRGGATNEKLFF.

This clone was seen a single time. The rearrangement joins TRBV29-1 to TRBJ2-3, with 7 bases aligning to TRBD2. This CDR3 has 13 amino acids. V lost 1 base and J lost 6; bases outside the gene matches: 4. The germline V gene encodes CDR1 SQVTM and CDR2 ANQGSEA. The CDR3 nucleotides are TGCAGCGTTGAAGGGGGGGGAGGGGATACGCAGTATTTT. It specifies CSVEGGGGDTQYF.

The chain combines TRBV15 with TRBJ2-7; D is undetermined. CDR1 and CDR2 from the germline V gene are LNHNV and YYDKDF (reference sequence). Deletions cut 1 base from V and 6 bases from J, with 10 bases between. The CDR3 totals 13 residues. This CDR3 reads CATSRVFEVEQYF. The CDR3 DNA is TGTGCCACCAGCAGAGTCTTTGAGGTCGAGCAGTACTTC.

The chain uses TRBV9 and TRBJ1-3, with 8 bases identical to TRBD1. Germline V gene data show CDR1 as SGDLS and CDR2 as YYNGEE. This CDR3 has 17 residues. The ends lost 3 bases at V and 0 bases at J; junction bases unmatched: 8. The CDR3 DNA reads TGTGCCAGCAGCGGGACAGGGAGCAGATTCTCTGGAAACACCATATATTTT. Amino acids: CASSGTGSRFSGNTIYF.

The V and J genes are TRBV18 and TRBJ1-3; D gene uncertain. The CDR3 consists of 15 residues. Germline loops: CDR1 KGHSH, CDR2 LQKENI. V was clipped by 2 bases and J by 0 bases, with 8 bases between them. The CDR3 bases are TGTGCCAGCTCACCAGAAAGACTCTCTGGAAACACCATATATTTT. Its protein product is CASSPERLSGNTIYF.

This clone was counted a few times. This chain connects TRBV7-6 to TRBJ2-7; the match to TRBD2 covers 13 bases. Germline CDR1 is SGHVS and CDR2 is FNYEAQ. V lost 5 bases to trimming and J lost 2 bases; unmatched junction nucleotides: 6. The CDR3 sequence is 16 residues long. The CDR3 reads CASSPGTSGVPYEQYF. Here the CDR3 DNA reads TGTGCCAGCAGCCCAGGGACTAGCGGGGTTCCCTACGAGCAGTACTTC.

J is TRBJ2-7 and V is TRBV29-1; 7 bases line up with TRBD1. CDR1 is SQVTM, CDR2 ANQGSEA, per germline. V dropped 6 bases and J dropped 1; count of bases not matched to a gene: 9. The CDR3 spans 14 residues. In DNA, the CDR3 is TGCAGCGTCTCGGGACAGATGAGTTCCTACGAGCAGTACTTC. Amino acid sequence: CSVSGQMSSYEQYF.